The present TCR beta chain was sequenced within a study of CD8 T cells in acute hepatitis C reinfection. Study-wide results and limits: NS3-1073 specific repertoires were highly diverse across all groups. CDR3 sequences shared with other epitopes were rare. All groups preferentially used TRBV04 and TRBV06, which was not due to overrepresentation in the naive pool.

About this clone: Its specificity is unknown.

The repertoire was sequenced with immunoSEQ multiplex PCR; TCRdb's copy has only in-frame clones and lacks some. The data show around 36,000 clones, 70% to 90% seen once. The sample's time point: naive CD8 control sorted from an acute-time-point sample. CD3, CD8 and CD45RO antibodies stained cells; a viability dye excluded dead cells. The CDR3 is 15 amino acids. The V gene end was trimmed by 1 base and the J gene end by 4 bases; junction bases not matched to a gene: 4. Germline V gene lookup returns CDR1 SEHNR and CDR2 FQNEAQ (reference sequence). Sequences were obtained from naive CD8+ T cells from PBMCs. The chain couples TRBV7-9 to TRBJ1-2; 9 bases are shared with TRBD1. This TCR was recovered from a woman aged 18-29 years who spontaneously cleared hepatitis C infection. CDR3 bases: TGTGCCAGCAGCTTAGGGACAGGGGTCGCCTATGGCTACACCTTC. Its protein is CASSLGTGVAYGYTF.